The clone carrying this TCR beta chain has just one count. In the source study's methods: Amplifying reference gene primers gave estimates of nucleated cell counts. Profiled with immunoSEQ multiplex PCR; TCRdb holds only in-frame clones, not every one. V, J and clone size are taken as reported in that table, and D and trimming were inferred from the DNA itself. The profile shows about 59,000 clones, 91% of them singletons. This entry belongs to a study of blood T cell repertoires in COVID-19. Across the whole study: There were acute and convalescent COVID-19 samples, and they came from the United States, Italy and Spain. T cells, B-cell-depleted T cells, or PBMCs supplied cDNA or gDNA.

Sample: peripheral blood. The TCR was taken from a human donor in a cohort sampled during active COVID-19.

In DNA form, the CDR3 reads TGCAGCGTTGAAAGCAGGGGTGGGCTAGAGGTTACGCAGTATTTT. Protein product: CSVESRGGLEVTQYF. The V gene is TRBV29-1, the J gene TRBJ2-3; D may be TRBD1 (6 bases). Germline V lookup: CDR1 SQVTM, CDR2 ANQGSEA. The CDR3 is made up of 15 amino acids. V was clipped by 2 bases and J by 8 bases, with 20 bases between them.